This entry lists 10 T cell receptor beta chains sequenced from one sample in a study of cytomegalovirus exposure and HLA in healthy donors. The study ran its PCR with 60 Vbeta and 13 Jbeta primers. Data came from immunoSEQ multiplex PCR; TCRdb stores just in-frame clones and leaves some out. In the table there are about 120,000 clones, approximately 80% of which are singletons. Sequencing was performed on PBMCs. These receptors all come from a woman aged 18-35 years in good health and CMV-seropositive.

The CDR3 loop reads CGSGGVYGYTF. In nucleotides, the CDR3 is TGTGGCTCAGGGGGCGTCTATGGCTACACCTTC. The chain has TRBV6-1 and TRBJ1-2; 8 bases are shared with TRBD1. The CDR3 runs 11 residues. The germline V gene has CDR1 MNHNS and CDR2 SASEGT.

This clone was counted between two and nine times. The chain recombines TRBV5-4 with TRBJ2-3, with TRBD2 matching over 15 bases. CDR1 and CDR2 (germline): SGHNT, YYREEE (reference sequence). The CDR3 runs 18 residues. With V trimmed by 4 bases and J by 5 bases, 11 bases remained unmatched. CDR3 in DNA: TGTGCCAGCAGCATGGGGGGACTAGCGGGAGGTCGTGGAGATACGCAGTATTTT. This codes for CASSMGGLAGGRGDTQYF.

The gene calls are TRBV7-2 and TRBJ2-1, with 14 bases matching TRBD2. CDR1 SGHTA and CDR2 FQGNSA come from the germline V gene. The CDR3 has 17 residues. The trim removed 5 bases at V and 14 bases at J, leaving 17 bases unmatched. The CDR3 sequence is CASSGGMRGLGLAGEFF. CDR3 DNA sequence: TGTGCCAGCAGCGGAGGTATGAGAGGGCTGGGACTAGCGGGGGAGTTCTTC.

V usage is TRBV4-1 and J usage is TRBJ1-1, with D maybe TRBD1 (5 bases). Germline loops: CDR1 MGHRA, CDR2 YSYEKL. The CDR3 is 14 residues long. Trimming took off 4 bases at V and 2 bases at J, with 11 bases between the two ends. CDR3 amino acids: CASSPDRFNTEAFF. The CDR3 DNA is TGCGCCAGCAGCCCAGACAGATTCAACACTGAAGCTTTCTTT.

This chain uses TRBV19 with TRBJ1-4; 7 bases map to TRBD1. J was trimmed by 6 bases and V by 4 bases; bases with no gene match: 11. This CDR3 contains 16 residues. Looked up from germline, CDR1 is LNHDA and CDR2 is SQIVND (reference sequence). DNA of the CDR3: TGTGCCAGTAGTAACTCCCTACAGGGGAGGCATGAAAAACTGTTTTTT. Protein: CASSNSLQGRHEKLFF.

V and J are TRBV2 and TRBJ1-5; 8 bases align to TRBD1. Losses at the gene ends were 5 bases for V and 3 bases for J; bases not matched to a gene: 3. CDR3 length: 14 residues. Germline V gene data show CDR1 as SNHLY and CDR2 as FYNNEI. DNA for the CDR3: TGTGCCAGCAGTAGGACAGGGAACAATCAGCCCCAGCATTTT. Encoded protein: CASSRTGNNQPQHF.

This sequence joins TRBV2 and TRBJ2-1; 7 bases match TRBD2. The J segment lost 4 bases and the V segment lost 8 bases, leaving 8 bases of the junction unmatched. From germline, CDR1 is SNHLY and CDR2 FYNNEI. This CDR3 is built from 14 residues. The CDR3 DNA sequence: TGTGCCAGCGGTCGCCGGGGACTATACAATGAGCAGTTCTTC. It encodes CASGRRGLYNEQFF.

This clone was observed a single time. The chain recombines TRBV7-3 with TRBJ2-2, with 10 positions matching TRBD2. Trimming removed 0 bases from V and 2 bases from J; junction bases left unmatched: 6. The CDR3 covers 18 residues. Germline V gives CDR1 SGHTA, CDR2 FQGTGA. The CDR3 DNA is TGTGCCAGCAGCTTAACGGGAGGACTAGCGGTAAACACCGGGGAGCTGTTTTTT. Its protein product is CASSLTGGLAVNTGELFF.

This clone came up a few times. The chain links TRBV15 to TRBJ1-4; 8 bases match TRBD1. This CDR3 has 16 amino acids. The trim removed 4 bases at V and 8 bases at J, leaving 12 bases unmatched. CDR1 and CDR2 from the germline V gene are LNHNV and YYDKDF (reference sequence). CDR3: CATSTPRTGKKEKLFF. The CDR3 DNA is TGTGCCACCAGCACCCCTCGGACAGGGAAGAAAGAAAAACTGTTTTTT.

The V call is TRBV27, the J call TRBJ2-2, with 10 bases aligning to TRBD2. Germline CDR1 and CDR2: MNHEY and SMNVEV (reference sequence). The CDR3 contains 15 residues. The V segment lost 2 bases and the J segment 5 bases; nucleotides outside the gene matches: 2. CDR3 sequence (DNA): TGTGCCAGCAGTTTAGAGCGGGAGGGTACCGGGGAGCTGTTTTTT. Its translation: CASSLEREGTGELFF.